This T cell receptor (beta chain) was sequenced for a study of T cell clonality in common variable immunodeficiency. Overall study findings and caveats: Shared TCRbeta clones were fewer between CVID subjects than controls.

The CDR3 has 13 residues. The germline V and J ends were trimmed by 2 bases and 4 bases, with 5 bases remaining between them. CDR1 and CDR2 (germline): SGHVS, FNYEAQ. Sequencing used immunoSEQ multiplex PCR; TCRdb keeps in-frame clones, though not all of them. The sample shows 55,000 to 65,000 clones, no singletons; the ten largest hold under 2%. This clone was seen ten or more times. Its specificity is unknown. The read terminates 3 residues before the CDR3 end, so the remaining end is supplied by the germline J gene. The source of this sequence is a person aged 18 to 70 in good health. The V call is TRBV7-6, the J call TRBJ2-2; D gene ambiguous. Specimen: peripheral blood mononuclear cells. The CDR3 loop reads CASSLTGTGELFF. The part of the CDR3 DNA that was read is TGTGCCAGCAGCTTAACGGGCACCGGGGAG.